This TCR beta chain was sequenced for a study of T-cell reconstitution after alpha-beta-depleted transplantation in children. Unique molecular identifiers were used in preparing the TCRbeta library. TCRdb recomputed calls from the PCR reads with MiXCR, one row per CDR3 protein. There are some 190,000 distinct CDR3 sequences in the sample; 11% occur only once, and around 13% lies in the top ten. At least ten counts were recorded for this clonotype. No antigen is known for it. V was pared by 4 bases and J by 0 bases, with 7 bases of the junction left unmatched. Germline V CDR1 and CDR2: SGHRS, YFSETQ. The CDR3 runs 15 residues. The study, taken as a whole, reports: Most T-cell counts and diversity one year after the transplant came from T cells that were newly produced.

The specimen comprised PBMCs, sampled before TCRalphabeta/CD19-depleted stem cell transplant. The sequence came from a boy between 2 and 10 years old with acute myeloid leukemia, due to receive a stem cell transplant. The genes are TRBV5-1 and TRBJ2-7; TRBD1 agrees at 7 bases. This CDR3 reads CASSPGQSSSYEQYF. The DNA of the CDR3 is TGCGCCAGCAGCCCGGGACAGAGTAGCTCCTACGAGCAGTACTTC.